The next 10 T cell receptor gamma chains were all read from a single sample in a study of gamma delta lymphoproliferative disorders and STAT genes. Sequencing used genomic DNA taken from PBMCs of patients and controls. TCRdb used CATT to re-call clones from the multiplex PCR reads. The sample carries a few thousand gamma-chain clones, approximately 7.9% recorded once. The specimen sequenced was blood. These receptors all stem from a human donor in good health.

This clone is categorized as medium-sized. The chain has TRGV3 and TRGJ1 or TRGJ2. TCRdb supplies no J gene; here it was assigned by aligning the nucleotide sequence to germline. The CDR3 consists of 13 residues. Looked up from germline, CDR1 is VTNTFY and CDR2 is YDVSTARD (reference sequence). V shed 0 bases, J shed 7 bases, and the junction held 6 bases outside the gene matches. The CDR3 DNA sequence: TGTGCCACCTGGGACAGGCCAGAGTATAAGAAACTCTTT. Protein: CATWDRPEYKKLF.

By frequency in the sample, this clone is medium-sized. The chain is built from TRGV5 and TRGJ1 or TRGJ2. TCRdb gives no J gene; it was assigned here by matching the DNA to germline. Germline-derived CDR1 and CDR2 are VINAFY and YDVSNSKD. Trimming at V came to 2 bases and at J to 9 bases, leaving 13 bases not matched to a gene. The CDR3 loop spans 14 amino acids. The CDR3 region is CATWDITNGAKKLF. CDR3 nucleotides: TGTGCCACCTGGGACATTACGAATGGCGCTAAGAAACTCTTT.

By proportion, this clone is medium-sized. The chain uses TRGV11 and TRGJP2. No J gene was available from TCRdb, and it was assigned here by a germline match of the DNA. TRGV11 is reported as an ORF; its role is uncertain. After removal of 0 bases from V and 3 bases from J, the junction contained 4 bases not matched to a gene. CDR3 length: 16 amino acids. CDR3 in amino acids: CACWIRHVGSDWIKTF. In DNA form, the CDR3 reads TGTGCCTGCTGGATTAGGCACGTCGGTAGTGATTGGATCAAGACGTTT.

Within the sample, this clone is medium-sized. J is TRGJP1 and V is TRGV8. The J gene, absent from TCRdb, was called here by matching the DNA to germline. The CDR3 sequence is 15 residues long. Germline loops: CDR1 VENAVY, CDR2 YDSYNSRV. Unmatched junction bases numbered 4, after V lost 3 bases and J lost 0 bases. CDR3 protein: CATWDPYTTGWFKIF. Here the CDR3 DNA reads TGTGCCACCTGGGATCCCTATACCACTGGTTGGTTCAAGATATTT.

This clone has more than one count but fewer than ten. This chain connects TRGV4 to TRGJP1. TCRdb does not report a J gene; here it was assigned by matching the DNA to germline references. V dropped 7 bases and J dropped 4; count of bases not matched to a gene: 0. The CDR3 consists of 11 residues. Looked up from germline, CDR1 is EGSTGY and CDR2 is YDSYTSSV. The CDR3 sequence is CATCTGWFKIF. The CDR3 region has the DNA TGTGCCACCTGCACTGGTTGGTTCAAGATATTT.

This clone was seen ten or more times. The rearrangement uses TRGV9 and TRGJ1 or TRGJ2. The J gene, left out of TCRdb, was set here by checking the DNA against germline. V shed 1 base and J 3 bases; nucleotides not matched to a gene: 12. Germline V gene lookup returns CDR1 GITISATS and CDR2 ISYDGTV (reference sequence). This CDR3 has 16 amino acids. CDR3 loop: CALWEVPYPLYYKKLF. CDR3 DNA: TGTGCCTTGTGGGAGGTCCCGTACCCTCTTTATTATAAGAAACTCTTT.

By sample share, this clone is medium-sized. The genes are TRGV3 and TRGJP1. Here the J gene came from matching the DNA to germline, since TCRdb omits it. The CDR3 sequence is 15 residues long. V shed 1 base, J shed 3 bases, and the junction held 5 bases outside the gene matches. The germline V gene has CDR1 VTNTFY and CDR2 YDVSTARD (reference sequence). The DNA of the CDR3 is TGTGCCACCTGGGACAGCCGGGCCACTGGTTGGTTCAAGATATTT. Amino acids: CATWDSRATGWFKIF.

By share, this clone ranks as medium-sized. V usage is TRGV10 and J usage is TRGJ1 or TRGJ2. The J gene, not given by TCRdb, was assigned here from a germline match of the nucleotide sequence. TRGV10 is marked as an open reading frame, function uncertain. V was pared by 8 bases and J by 12 bases, with 8 bases of the junction left unmatched. This CDR3 is built from 10 residues. In DNA form, the CDR3 reads TGTGCTGCGTGGGATAGGGCGAAACTCTTT. This sequence encodes CAAWDRAKLF.

This clone is labeled as medium-sized. V is TRGV10 and J is TRGJP2. The J gene comes from matching the DNA to germline here; TCRdb lacks it. TRGV10 is designated an ORF whose function remains uncertain. There are 16 residues in the CDR3. V trimming: 8 bases; J trimming: 3 bases; junction bases outside the gene matches: 13. The CDR3 DNA is TGTGCTGCGTGGGTTCTGGGTGGGGGTAGTGATTGGATCAAGACGTTT. Its protein product is CAAWVLGGGSDWIKTF.

This clone is medium-sized. The chain links TRGV10 to TRGJ1 or TRGJ2. No J gene was available from TCRdb, and it was assigned here by a germline match of the DNA. TRGV10 has ORF status, its function being uncertain. CDR3 length: 10 residues. V shed 8 bases, J shed 7 bases, and the junction held 3 bases outside the gene matches. CDR3 residues: CAAWGYKKLF. The CDR3 region has the DNA TGTGCTGCGTGGGGCTATAAGAAACTCTTT.